Detailed here is one T cell receptor beta chain. Its antigen is still unknown. Germline V gene sequence: CDR1 LGHNA, CDR2 YNFKEQ. This CDR3 spans 18 amino acids. After removal of 0 bases from V and 5 bases from J, the junction contained 6 bases not matched to a gene. These data belong to a study of tissue T cells after allogeneic stem cell transplantation. Study observations and caveats: In patients and mice, blood and spleen missed much of tissue repertoire.

Produced via immunoSEQ multiplex PCR; TCRdb's table is partial and in-frame only. This table holds some 11,000 clones, approximately 70% found once. The TCR comes from a woman aged 18 to 50 with breast cancer. This sequence joins TRBV4-2 and TRBJ2-1; the match to TRBD2 covers 14 bases. The sample in question was tissue from the right colon, obtained at autopsy. Written as DNA, the CDR3 is TGTGCCAGCAGCCAAGAGACTAGCGGGGGGGCAGTCAACAATGAGCAGTTCTTC. This translates into CASSQETSGGAVNNEQFF.